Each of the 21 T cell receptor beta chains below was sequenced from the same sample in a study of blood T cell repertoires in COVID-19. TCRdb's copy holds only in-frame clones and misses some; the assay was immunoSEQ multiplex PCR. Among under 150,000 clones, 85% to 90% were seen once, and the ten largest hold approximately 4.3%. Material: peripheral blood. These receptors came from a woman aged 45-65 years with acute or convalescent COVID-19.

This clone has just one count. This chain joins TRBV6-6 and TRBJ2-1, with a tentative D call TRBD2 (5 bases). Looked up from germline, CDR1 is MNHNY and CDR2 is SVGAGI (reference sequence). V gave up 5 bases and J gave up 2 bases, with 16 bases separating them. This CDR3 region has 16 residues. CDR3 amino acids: CASSSRTSSTYNEQFF. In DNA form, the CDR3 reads TGTGCCAGCAGTAGCCGGACTTCATCTACCTACAATGAGCAGTTCTTC.

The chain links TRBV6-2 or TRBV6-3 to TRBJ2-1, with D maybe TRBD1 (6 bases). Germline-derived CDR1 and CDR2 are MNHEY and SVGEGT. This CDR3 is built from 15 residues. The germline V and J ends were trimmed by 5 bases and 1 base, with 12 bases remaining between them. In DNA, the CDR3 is TGTGCCAGCAGTCGGCCAGGGGCTTCCTACAATGAGCAGTTCTTC. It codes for CASSRPGASYNEQFF.

CDR3 nucleotides: TGTGCCAGCAGCCACCGGACTAGCGGGAGCGCAGATACGCAGTATTTT. It specifies CASSHRTSGSADTQYF. J is TRBJ2-3 and V is TRBV11-3; 13 bases are a match to TRBD2. Germline assignment: CDR1 SGHNT and CDR2 YENEEA. V shed 5 bases and J 4 bases; nucleotides not matched to a gene: 6. This CDR3 has 16 residues. Using reference TRBV11-3 and TRBJ2-3 for the parts outside the CDR3, the full variable domain is EAGVVQSPRYKIIEKKQPVAFWCNPISGHNTLYWYLQNLGQGPELLIRYENEEAVDDSQLPKDRFSAERLKGVDSTLKIQPAELGDSAVYLCASSHRTSGSADTQYFGPGTRLTVL.

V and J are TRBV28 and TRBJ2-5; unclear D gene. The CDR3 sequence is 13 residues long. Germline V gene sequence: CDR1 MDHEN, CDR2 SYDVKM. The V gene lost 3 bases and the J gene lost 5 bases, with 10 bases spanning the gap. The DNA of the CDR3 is TGTGCCAGCAGTTTGCCGTCCAGGGAGACCCAGTACTTC. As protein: CASSLPSRETQYF.

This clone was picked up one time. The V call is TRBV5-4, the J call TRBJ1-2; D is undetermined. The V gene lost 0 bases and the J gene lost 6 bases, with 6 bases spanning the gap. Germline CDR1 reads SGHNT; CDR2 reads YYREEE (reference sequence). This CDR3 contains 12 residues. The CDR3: CASSLGVNGYTF. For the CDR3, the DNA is TGTGCCAGCAGCTTGGGAGTGAATGGCTACACCTTC.

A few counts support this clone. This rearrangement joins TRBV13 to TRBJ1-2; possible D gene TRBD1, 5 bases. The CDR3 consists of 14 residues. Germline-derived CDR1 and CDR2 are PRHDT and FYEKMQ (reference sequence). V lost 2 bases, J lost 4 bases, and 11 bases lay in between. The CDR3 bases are TGTGCCAGCAGCTTATCAGGGAGGTTCTATGGCTACACCTTC. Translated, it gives CASSLSGRFYGYTF.

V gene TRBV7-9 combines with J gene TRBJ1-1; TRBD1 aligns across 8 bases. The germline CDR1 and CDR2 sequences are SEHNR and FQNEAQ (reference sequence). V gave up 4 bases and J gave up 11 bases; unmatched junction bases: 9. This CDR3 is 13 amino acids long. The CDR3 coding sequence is TGTGCCAGCAGCTATGGACAGGGTTTGGGGGCTTTCTTT. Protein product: CASSYGQGLGAFF.

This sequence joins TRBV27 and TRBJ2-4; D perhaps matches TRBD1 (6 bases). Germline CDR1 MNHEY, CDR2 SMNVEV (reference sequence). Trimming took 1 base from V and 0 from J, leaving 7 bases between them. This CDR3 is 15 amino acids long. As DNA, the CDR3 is TGTGCCAGCAGTTTATGGGGGCTAGCCAAAAACATTCAGTACTTC. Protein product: CASSLWGLAKNIQYF.

The CDR3 coding sequence is TGTGCCAGCTCACGTCGGACAGCTAACACCGGGGAGCTGTTTTTT. This gives the protein CASSRRTANTGELFF. The V gene is TRBV18, the J gene TRBJ2-2; possible D gene TRBD1, 6 bases. The V end was cut by 4 bases, the J end by 2 bases, with 11 bases between. This CDR3 comprises 15 residues. Germline V gene sequence: CDR1 KGHSH, CDR2 LQKENI.

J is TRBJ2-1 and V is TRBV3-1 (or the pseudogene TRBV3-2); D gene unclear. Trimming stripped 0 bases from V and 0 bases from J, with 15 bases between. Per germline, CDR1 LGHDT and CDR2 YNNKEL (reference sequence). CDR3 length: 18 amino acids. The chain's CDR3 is CASSQDRPSLFSYNEQFF. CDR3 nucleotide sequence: TGTGCCAGCAGCCAAGATCGCCCGTCACTATTCTCCTACAATGAGCAGTTCTTC.

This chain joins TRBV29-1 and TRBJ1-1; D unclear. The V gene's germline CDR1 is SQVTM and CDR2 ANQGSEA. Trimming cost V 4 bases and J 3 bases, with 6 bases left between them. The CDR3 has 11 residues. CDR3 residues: CSVVLDTEAFF. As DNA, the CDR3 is TGCAGCGTTGTCCTTGACACTGAAGCTTTCTTT.

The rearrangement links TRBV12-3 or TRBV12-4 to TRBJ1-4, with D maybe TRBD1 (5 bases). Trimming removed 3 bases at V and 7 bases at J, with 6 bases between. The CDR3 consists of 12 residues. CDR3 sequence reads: CASSFTGEKLFF. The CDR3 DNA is TGTGCCAGCAGTTTTACAGGTGAAAAACTGTTTTTT.

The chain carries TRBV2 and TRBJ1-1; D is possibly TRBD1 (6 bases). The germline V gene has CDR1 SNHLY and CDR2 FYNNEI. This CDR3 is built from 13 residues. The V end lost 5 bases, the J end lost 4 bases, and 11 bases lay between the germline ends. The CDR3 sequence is CASSTGLGTEAFF. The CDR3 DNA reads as TGTGCCAGCAGTACAGGGTTGGGCACTGAAGCTTTCTTT.

The DNA for the CDR3 is TGTGCCAGCAGCCAAGACGGGAGTAACACTGAAGCTTTCTTT. This encodes CASSQDGSNTEAFF. The chain joins TRBV3-1 (or the pseudogene TRBV3-2) to TRBJ1-1; D is unclear. CDR1 is LGHDT and CDR2 is YNNKEL in the germline V gene (reference sequence). With 0 bases removed from V and 2 bases from J, the gap between germline ends came to 7 bases. The CDR3 is 14 residues long.

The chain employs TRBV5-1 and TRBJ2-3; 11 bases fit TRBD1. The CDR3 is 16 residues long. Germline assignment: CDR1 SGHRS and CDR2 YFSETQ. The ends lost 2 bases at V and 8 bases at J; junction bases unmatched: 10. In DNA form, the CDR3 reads TGCGCCAGCAGCTTCGGACAGGGGGCGCGGGTAGGTACGCAGTATTTT. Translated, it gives CASSFGQGARVGTQYF.

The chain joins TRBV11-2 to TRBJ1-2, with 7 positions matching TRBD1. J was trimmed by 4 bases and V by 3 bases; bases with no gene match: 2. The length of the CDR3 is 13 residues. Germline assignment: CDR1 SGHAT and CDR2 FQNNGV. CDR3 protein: CASSLGQSYGYTF. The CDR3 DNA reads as TGTGCCAGCAGCTTGGGACAGAGCTATGGCTACACCTTC.

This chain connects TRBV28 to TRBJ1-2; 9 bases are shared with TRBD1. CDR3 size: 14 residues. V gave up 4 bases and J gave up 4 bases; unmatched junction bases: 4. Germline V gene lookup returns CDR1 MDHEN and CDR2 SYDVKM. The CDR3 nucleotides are TGTGCCAGCAGTTCCACAGGGGGCGCCTATGGCTACACCTTC. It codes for CASSSTGGAYGYTF.

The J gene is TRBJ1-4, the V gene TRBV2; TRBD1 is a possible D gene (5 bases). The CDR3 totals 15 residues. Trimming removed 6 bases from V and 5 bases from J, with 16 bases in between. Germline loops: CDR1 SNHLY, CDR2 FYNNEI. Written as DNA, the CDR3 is TGTGCCAGCAGAATAGGGGTCGGGCGGAATGAAAAACTGTTTTTT. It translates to CASRIGVGRNEKLFF.

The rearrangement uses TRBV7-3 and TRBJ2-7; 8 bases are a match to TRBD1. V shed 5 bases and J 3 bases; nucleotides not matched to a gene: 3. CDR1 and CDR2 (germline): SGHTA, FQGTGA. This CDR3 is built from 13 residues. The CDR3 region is CASSTGQGYEQYF. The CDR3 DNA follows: TGTGCCAGCAGCACCGGACAGGGCTACGAGCAGTACTTC. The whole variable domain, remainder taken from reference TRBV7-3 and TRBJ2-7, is GAGVSQTPSNKVTEKGKYVELRCDPISGHTALYWYRQSLGQGPEFLIYFQGTGAADDSGLPNDRFFAVRPEGSVSTLKIQRTERGDSAVYLCASSTGQGYEQYFGPGTRLTVT.

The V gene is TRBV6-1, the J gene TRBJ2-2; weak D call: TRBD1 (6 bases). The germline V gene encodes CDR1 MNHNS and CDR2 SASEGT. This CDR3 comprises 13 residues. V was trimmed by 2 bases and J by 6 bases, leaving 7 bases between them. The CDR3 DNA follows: TGTGCCAGCAGTGAATGGGGGCCCGGGGAGCTGTTTTTT. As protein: CASSEWGPGELFF.

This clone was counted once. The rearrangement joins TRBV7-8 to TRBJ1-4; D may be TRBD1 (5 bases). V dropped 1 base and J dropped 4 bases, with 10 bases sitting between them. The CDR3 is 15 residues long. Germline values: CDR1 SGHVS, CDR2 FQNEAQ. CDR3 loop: CASSLEAGYNEKLFF. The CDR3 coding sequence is TGTGCCAGCAGCTTAGAGGCAGGGTATAATGAAAAACTGTTTTTT.